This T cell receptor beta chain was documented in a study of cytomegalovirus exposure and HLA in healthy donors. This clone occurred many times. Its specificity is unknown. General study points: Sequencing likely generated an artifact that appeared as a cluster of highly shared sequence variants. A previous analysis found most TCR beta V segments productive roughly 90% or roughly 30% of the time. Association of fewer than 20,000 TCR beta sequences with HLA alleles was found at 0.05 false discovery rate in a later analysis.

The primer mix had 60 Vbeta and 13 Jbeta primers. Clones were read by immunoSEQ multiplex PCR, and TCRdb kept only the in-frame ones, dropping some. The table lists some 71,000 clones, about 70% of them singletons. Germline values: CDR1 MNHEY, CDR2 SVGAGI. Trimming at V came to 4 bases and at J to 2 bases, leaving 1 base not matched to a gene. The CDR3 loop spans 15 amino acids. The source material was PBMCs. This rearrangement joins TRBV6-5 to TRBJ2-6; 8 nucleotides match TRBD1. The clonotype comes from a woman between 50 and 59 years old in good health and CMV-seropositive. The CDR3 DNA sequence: TGTGCCAGCAGTTCGACAGGGGCTGGGGCCAACGTCCTGACTTTC. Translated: CASSSTGAGANVLTF.